This T cell receptor (beta chain) was documented in a study of vaccination effects on CD4 cells after COVID-19. Findings and limits, study-wide: Marked contraction was observed in infection-induced and vaccine-induced clones late after vaccination. In vaccinees who were healthy, merely 1 out of 255 vaccine-induced clones cross-reacted with common cold coronaviruses.

ViraFEST expansion of antigen-specific CD4+ T cells with viral peptide pools preceded sequencing. Following culture for under 12 days, CD4+ T cells were isolated. None of these healthy vaccinees had been infected with SARS-CoV-2 before vaccination. With 10 ug/ml peptides and around 9.6 IU/ml IL-2, a few million PBMC per well were cultured. Concerning this clone itself: What it recognizes is unknown.

Assay: immunoSEQ multiplex PCR; the TCRdb copy retains only in-frame clones and omits some. The sample carries tens of thousands of clones, roughly 70% recorded once. The germline V and J ends were trimmed by 4 bases and 8 bases, with 21 bases remaining between them. Germline values: CDR1 SGHNT, CDR2 YYREEE (reference sequence). This CDR3 has 16 amino acids. The sequencing used CD4+ T cells from PBMCs cultured with SARS-CoV-2 spike peptides, collected before COVID-19 vaccination. This sequence originates from a human donor who received a COVID-19 vaccine. The chain combines TRBV5-4 with TRBJ1-4; the D gene is possibly TRBD1 (6 bases). CDR3 bases: TGTGCCAGCAGCCCAGAGTCAGGGGCCACTCAGGAAAAACTGTTTTTT. This sequence encodes CASSPESGATQEKLFF.